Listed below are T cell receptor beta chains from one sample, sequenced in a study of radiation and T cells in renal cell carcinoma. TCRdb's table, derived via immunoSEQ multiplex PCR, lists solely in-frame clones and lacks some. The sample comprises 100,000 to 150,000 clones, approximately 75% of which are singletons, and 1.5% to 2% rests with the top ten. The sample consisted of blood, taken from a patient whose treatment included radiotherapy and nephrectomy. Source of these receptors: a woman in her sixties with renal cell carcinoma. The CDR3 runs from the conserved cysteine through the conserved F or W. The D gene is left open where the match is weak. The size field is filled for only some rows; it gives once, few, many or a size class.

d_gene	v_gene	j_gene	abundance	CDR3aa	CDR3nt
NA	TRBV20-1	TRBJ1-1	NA	CSARALEAFF	TGCAGTGCTAGAGCTCTAGAAGCTTTCTTT
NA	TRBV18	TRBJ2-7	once	CASSPNLYEQYF	TGTGCCAGCTCACCAAACCTCTACGAGCAGTACTTC
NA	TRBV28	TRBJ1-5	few	CASSLSRGNQPQHF	TGTGCCAGCAGCCTTAGCCGGGGCAATCAGCCCCAGCATTTT
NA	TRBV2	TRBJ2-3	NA	CASIERGYSSTDTQYF	TGTGCCAGCATCGAACGAGGATATTCTAGCACAGATACGCAGTATTTT
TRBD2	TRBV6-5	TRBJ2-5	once	CASTLLAGGQETQYF	TGTGCCAGCACCCTTCTAGCGGGAGGGCAAGAGACCCAGTACTTC
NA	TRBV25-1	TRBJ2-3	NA	CASSAQGRGYTDTQYF	TGTGCCAGCAGTGCCCAAGGAAGGGGATACACAGATACGCAGTATTTT
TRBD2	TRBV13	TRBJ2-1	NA	CASSRLAGDYNEQFF	TGTGCCAGCAGCCGACTAGCGGGAGACTACAATGAGCAGTTCTTC
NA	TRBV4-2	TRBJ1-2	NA	CASSSAGAGGYTF	TGTGCCAGCAGCTCCGCGGGGGCGGGGGGCTACACCTTC
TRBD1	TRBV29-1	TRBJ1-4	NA	CSVVGTATNEKLFF	TGCAGCGTTGTGGGGACAGCAACTAATGAAAAACTGTTTTTT
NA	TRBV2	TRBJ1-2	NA	CASSLGWGVVAGYTF	TGTGCCAGCAGCCTCGGGTGGGGGGTGGTTGCGGGCTACACCTTC
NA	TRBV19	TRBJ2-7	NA	CASSARTEVFYEQYF	TGTGCCAGTAGTGCCCGGACAGAAGTTTTCTACGAGCAGTACTTC
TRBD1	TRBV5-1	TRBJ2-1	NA	CASSPGGLVINEQFF	TGCGCCAGCAGTCCAGGGGGCCTGGTTATAAATGAGCAGTTCTTC
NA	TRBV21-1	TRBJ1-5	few	CAAGAGADSNQPQHF	TGTGCCGCTGGGGCAGGGGCCGATAGCAATCAGCCCCAGCATTTT
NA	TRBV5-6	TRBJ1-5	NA	CASSRSLGKAGQPQHF	TGTGCCAGCAGCCGATCCCTGGGGAAAGCAGGTCAGCCCCAGCATTTT
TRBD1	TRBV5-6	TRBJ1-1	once	CASSLTTTGGNTEAFF	TGTGCCAGCAGCTTGACTACCACAGGGGGGAACACTGAAGCTTTCTTT
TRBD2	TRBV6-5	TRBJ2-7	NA	CASRGREVSYEQYF	TGTGCCAGCAGAGGACGGGAGGTATCCTACGAGCAGTACTTC
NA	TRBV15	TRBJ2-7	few	CATSRDQSYEQYF	TGTGCCACCAGCAGAGATCAGAGCTACGAGCAGTACTTC
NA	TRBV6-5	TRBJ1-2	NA	CASSSPGTTNYGYTF	TGTGCCAGCAGTTCGCCCGGGACTACTAACTATGGCTACACCTTC
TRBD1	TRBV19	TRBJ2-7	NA	CASSVGQGPSYEQYF	TGTGCCAGTAGTGTTGGACAGGGACCCTCCTACGAGCAGTACTTC
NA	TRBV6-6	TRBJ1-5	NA	CASITHQDFNQPQHF	TGTGCCAGCATTACTCATCAGGACTTCAATCAGCCCCAGCATTTT
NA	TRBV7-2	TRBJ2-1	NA	CASSLAYGAGNEQFF	TGTGCCAGCAGCTTAGCTTACGGGGCGGGGAATGAGCAGTTCTTC
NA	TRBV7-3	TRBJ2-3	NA	CASSLTGPGSSTDTQYF	TGTGCCAGCAGCTTAACCGGTCCGGGCTCTTCCACAGATACGCAGTATTTT
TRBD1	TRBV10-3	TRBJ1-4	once	CAISERQGVTTNEKLFF	TGTGCCATCAGTGAGCGACAGGGGGTAACAACTAATGAAAAACTGTTTTTT
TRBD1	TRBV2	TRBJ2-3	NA	CASSEGGQGAADTQYF	TGTGCCAGCAGTGAAGGGGGACAGGGGGCCGCAGATACGCAGTATTTT
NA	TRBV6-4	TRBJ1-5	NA	CASSDSIGGLGHF	TGTGCCAGCAGTGACTCGATTGGGGGGCTGGGGCATTTT
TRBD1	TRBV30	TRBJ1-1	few	CAWSGQGDTEAFF	TGTGCCTGGTCCGGACAGGGAGACACTGAAGCTTTCTTT
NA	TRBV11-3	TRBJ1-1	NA	CASSLERDTEAFF	TGTGCCAGCAGCTTAGAGCGGGACACTGAAGCTTTCTTT
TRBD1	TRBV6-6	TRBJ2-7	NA	CASGRGTGGLDEQYF	TGTGCCAGCGGACGAGGGACAGGGGGCTTGGACGAGCAGTACTTC
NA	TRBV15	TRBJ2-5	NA	CATSRRLGRQETQYF	TGTGCCACCAGCAGACGGTTGGGACGCCAAGAGACCCAGTACTTC
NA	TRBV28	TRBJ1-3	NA	CASRGYGNTIYF	TGTGCCAGCCGTGGTTATGGAAACACCATATATTTT
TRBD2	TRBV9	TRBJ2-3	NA	CASSVLRGGLVNDHTQYF	TGTGCCAGCAGCGTCCTGCGGGGGGGCCTAGTTAACGATCATACGCAGTATTTT
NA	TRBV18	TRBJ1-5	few	CASSPMRTNNNQPQHF	TGTGCCAGCTCACCAATGAGGACTAATAACAATCAGCCCCAGCATTTT
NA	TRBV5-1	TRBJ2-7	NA	CASSSNSYEQYF	TGCGCCAGCAGTAGCAATTCCTACGAGCAGTACTTC
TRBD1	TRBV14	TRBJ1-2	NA	CASSRDRDWVGYTF	TGTGCCAGCAGCCGGGACAGGGACTGGGTTGGCTACACCTTC
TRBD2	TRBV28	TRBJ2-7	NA	CATNPSGSTYEQYF	TGTGCCACCAACCCTAGCGGGAGTACCTACGAGCAGTACTTC
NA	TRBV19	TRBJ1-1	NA	CASSIGTLGGAFF	TGTGCCAGTAGTATTGGGACCCTCGGGGGAGCTTTCTTT
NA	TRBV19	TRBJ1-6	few	CASSLPGDSPLHF	TGTGCCAGTAGTCTTCCGGGTGATTCACCCCTCCACTTT
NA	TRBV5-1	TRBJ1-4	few	CASSPWGYATNEKLFF	TGCGCCAGCAGCCCTTGGGGTTACGCAACTAATGAAAAACTGTTTTTT
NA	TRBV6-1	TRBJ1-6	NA	CASRRGDHSPLHF	TGTGCCAGCAGGAGGGGTGATCATTCACCCCTCCACTTT
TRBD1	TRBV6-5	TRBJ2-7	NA	CASTPTGPSYEQYF	TGTGCCAGCACCCCGACAGGGCCCTCCTACGAGCAGTACTTC
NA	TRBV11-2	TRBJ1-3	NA	CASSFVRGSGNTIYF	TGTGCCAGCAGCTTTGTTCGGGGGTCTGGAAACACCATATATTTT
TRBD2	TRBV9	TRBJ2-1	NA	CASSWTSEGNEQFF	TGTGCCAGCAGTTGGACTAGCGAAGGCAATGAGCAGTTCTTC
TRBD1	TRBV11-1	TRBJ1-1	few	CASSLFTGGTEAFF	TGTGCCAGCAGCCTATTTACAGGGGGCACTGAAGCTTTCTTT
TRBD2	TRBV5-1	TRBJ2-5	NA	CASSLGPSGAQETQYF	TGCGCCAGCAGCTTGGGGCCTAGCGGGGCCCAAGAGACCCAGTACTTC
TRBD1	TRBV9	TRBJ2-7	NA	CASSVAAFQGAGEQYF	TGTGCCAGCAGCGTAGCAGCGTTTCAGGGGGCGGGAGAGCAGTACTTC